The T cell receptor (beta chain) under discussion was sequenced for a study of T-cell memory formation after mild COVID-19. The study's findings and limits: Researchers report contracting CD4+ clones mostly in CM and EM, with CD8+ clones in EMRA. Specificity for SARS-CoV-2 was not confirmed among the second-wave clones peaking on day 37.

Between the trimmed V and J ends, which lost 1 base and 1 base, there was a span of 7 bases. The CDR3 runs to 15 residues. Germline V lookup: CDR1 MGHDK, CDR2 SYGVNS. TCRdb ran MiXCR on the 5' RACE reads and lists one entry per CDR3 protein. This sample has roughly 120,000 distinct CDR3 sequences, with about 15% found just once. Note on this clonotype: The target antigen is unknown.

The rearrangement joins TRBV25-1 to TRBJ2-2; D is unclear. The sample consisted of PBMCs or a T cell subset sorted from them (not recorded which). The origin of this receptor is an adult woman who had mild COVID-19 (a few samples of this study predate the infection). Cell type and time point are not known. CDR3 residues: CASSESAVNTGELFF. In DNA form, the CDR3 reads TGTGCCAGCAGTGAATCGGCGGTGAACACCGGGGAGCTGTTTTTT.